Below, 30 T cell receptor beta chains from the same sample are listed, as sequenced in a study of T cell responses to AZD1222 COVID-19 vaccine. Using immunoSEQ multiplex PCR, the repertoire was profiled, and TCRdb retains in-frame clones only, with some absent. Among 150,000 to 190,000 clones listed, roughly nine tenths were seen once. This specimen consisted of peripheral blood, obtained 28 days after the second AZD1222 dose. The receptors come from an adult who received the AZD1222 COVID-19 vaccine.

This clone was observed a few times. The genes are TRBV11-2 and TRBJ2-3; a weak D match, TRBD2 (6 bases). The V end lost 6 bases, the J end lost 0 bases, and 13 bases lay between the germline ends. The CDR3 contains 15 residues. Germline assignment: CDR1 SGHAT and CDR2 FQNNGV. CDR3 nucleotides: TGTGCCAGCAGACGTCCGGGACTCAGCACAGATACGCAGTATTTT. This codes for CASRRPGLSTDTQYF.

This rearrangement joins TRBV2 to TRBJ2-1; possibly TRBD1 or TRBD2 for D (6 bases each). The germline CDR1 and CDR2 sequences are SNHLY and FYNNEI. Trimming left V 5 bases short and J 8 bases short, with 13 bases between. The CDR3 consists of 13 residues. CDR3 nucleotide sequence: TGTGCCAGCAGTTTATCGGGGGCCCATGAGCAGTTCTTC. Residues: CASSLSGAHEQFF.

The chain carries TRBV18 and TRBJ2-7, with a weak D call TRBD1 (6 bases). The CDR3 is made up of 16 amino acids. The germline V gene encodes CDR1 KGHSH and CDR2 LQKENI. The V end lost 3 bases, the J end lost 1 base, and 16 bases lay between the germline ends. CDR3 residues: CASSPDRRYGSYEQYF. In DNA form, the CDR3 reads TGTGCCAGCTCACCTGACAGGAGGTACGGATCCTACGAGCAGTACTTC.

The V gene is TRBV5-6, the J gene TRBJ1-1; the D gene is possibly TRBD1 (5 bases). The CDR3 contains 14 residues. Germline assignment: CDR1 SGHDT and CDR2 YYEEEE. V lost 4 bases, J lost 2 bases, and 12 bases lay in between. CDR3 amino acids: CASSPGTANTEAFF. CDR3 bases: TGTGCCAGCAGCCCGGGGACTGCAAACACTGAAGCTTTCTTT. The variable domain in full, with the rest retrieved from reference TRBV5-6 and TRBJ1-1, is DAGVTQSPTHLIKTRGQQVTLRCSPKSGHDTVSWYQQALGQGPQFIFQYYEEEERQRGNFPDRFSGHQFPNYSSELNVNALLLGDSALYLCASSPGTANTEAFFGQGTRLTVV.

CDR3 sequence: CASSLGRGPSNQPQHF. The CDR3 coding sequence is TGTGCCAGCAGTTTAGGCAGGGGACCCTCCAATCAGCCCCAGCATTTT. This chain connects TRBV27 to TRBJ1-5; a weak D match, TRBD1 (6 bases). The CDR3 is 16 residues long. The V and J ends lost 2 bases and 3 bases respectively, with 14 bases between them. Germline V gene data show CDR1 as MNHEY and CDR2 as SMNVEV (reference sequence).

The J gene is TRBJ2-7, the V gene TRBV27, with 8 bases that match TRBD1. CDR1 and CDR2 from the germline V gene are MNHEY and SMNVEV (reference sequence). The CDR3 runs 15 residues. V lost 6 bases and J lost 1; bases outside the gene matches: 8. CDR3 amino acids: CASRSTGAGSYEQYF. In DNA, the CDR3 is TGTGCCAGCAGGTCGACAGGGGCCGGTTCCTACGAGCAGTACTTC.

V and J are TRBV5-1 and TRBJ1-1; no reliable D call. Germline CDR1 and CDR2: SGHRS and YFSETQ. This CDR3 is built from 12 residues. Deletions cut 1 base from V and 8 bases from J, with 9 bases between. In DNA, the CDR3 is TGCGCCAGCAGCTTGCCGGGGAGGGAAGCTTTCTTT. It is translated as CASSLPGREAFF. Supplemented by reference TRBV5-1 and TRBJ1-1, the full variable domain reads KAGVTQTPRYLIKTRGQQVTLSCSPISGHRSVSWYQQTPGQGLQFLFEYFSETQRNKGNFPGRFSGRQFSNSRSEMNVSTLELGDSALYLCASSLPGREAFFGQGTRLTVV.

The chain is built from TRBV20-1 and TRBJ1-5; D remains unclear. V lost 3 bases, J lost 1 base, and 13 bases lay in between. Germline V lookup: CDR1 DFQATT, CDR2 SNEGSKA (reference sequence). There are 15 residues in the CDR3. The CDR3 DNA is TGCAGTGCTAGTGACCCAATCGACAGCAATCAGCCCCAGCATTTT. It is translated as CSASDPIDSNQPQHF.

This chain joins TRBV5-1 and TRBJ2-1, with 13 bases matching TRBD2. V lost 4 bases and J lost 8; bases outside the gene matches: 15. The CDR3 is 18 amino acids. Germline V gives CDR1 SGHRS, CDR2 YFSETQ. CDR3 sequence (DNA): TGCGCCAGCAGCGGAGTAACCCGGACTAGCGGGGGATCTGATGAGCAGTTCTTC. Its protein is CASSGVTRTSGGSDEQFF.

The count of this clone is one. V usage is TRBV30 and J usage is TRBJ1-1; D might be TRBD1 (6 bases). The CDR3 sequence is 12 residues long. CDR1 is GTSNPN, CDR2 SVGIG, per germline (reference sequence). Trimming took off 5 bases at V and 1 base at J, with 8 bases between the two ends. The CDR3 nucleotides are TGTGCCTGGGAACAGGGGAACACTGAAGCTTTCTTT. This gives the protein CAWEQGNTEAFF.

Only one count was recorded for this clone. The rearrangement uses TRBV19 and TRBJ1-5, with D possibly being TRBD1 (6 bases). The germline gives CDR1 LNHDA, CDR2 SQIVND (reference sequence). V was shortened by 6 bases and J by 5 bases, with 11 bases between the two germline ends. This CDR3 has 13 residues. This CDR3 reads CASSRGVDQPQHF. The CDR3 region has the DNA TGTGCCAGTAGCAGGGGAGTAGATCAGCCCCAGCATTTT.

The V and J genes are TRBV7-8 and TRBJ1-1, with 7 bases lining up with TRBD1. Germline V CDR1 and CDR2: SGHVS, FQNEAQ. V was clipped by 5 bases and J by 1 base; unmatched bases: 7. This CDR3 region has 15 residues. The CDR3 spells CASSPQGGSNTEAFF. In nucleotides, the CDR3 is TGTGCCAGCAGCCCCCAGGGGGGGTCGAACACTGAAGCTTTCTTT.

The gene calls are TRBV27 and TRBJ2-1, with 13 bases fitting TRBD2. The CDR3 is 15 amino acids. Germline CDR1 MNHEY, CDR2 SMNVEV (reference sequence). Trimming took 5 bases from V and 8 from J; bases not matched to a gene: 6. The CDR3, as DNA: TGTGCCAGCAGTCCCTGGACTAGCGGGAGTGATGAGCAGTTCTTC. This codes for CASSPWTSGSDEQFF.

This clone occurred once. The V and J genes are TRBV27 and TRBJ2-7, with 8 nucleotides matching TRBD2. Germline CDR1 reads MNHEY; CDR2 reads SMNVEV (reference sequence). The CDR3 length is 14 residues. With V trimmed by 11 bases and J by 3 bases, 12 bases remained unmatched. The CDR3 here is CAARASGSIYEQYF. The CDR3 DNA reads TGTGCCGCCAGGGCTAGCGGGTCGATCTACGAGCAGTACTTC.

In regard to this clone: One end of the junction varies from germline; a read error may be responsible. CDR3 region: CASSGGQGAQYF. CDR3 nucleotides: TGTGCCAGCAGCGGGGGACAGGGCGCGCAGTACTTT. The chain joins TRBV5-6 to TRBJ2-7, with TRBD1 matching over 9 bases. The CDR3 sequence is 12 residues long. Germline loops: CDR1 SGHDT, CDR2 YYEEEE.

The chain joins TRBV18 to TRBJ2-7; D uncertain. V lost 3 bases and J 1 base, leaving 13 bases between the germline ends. Germline CDR1 is KGHSH and CDR2 is LQKENI. This CDR3 comprises 15 residues. The CDR3 loop is CASSPGLLPSYEQYF. The CDR3 coding sequence is TGTGCCAGCTCACCCGGGCTTCTCCCTTCCTACGAGCAGTACTTC.

In regard to this clone: At the DNA level, this CDR3 is encoded by other sequences in the same sample as well. The chain couples TRBV5-1 to TRBJ1-1, with unresolved D. CDR3 size: 13 residues. Trimming took off 0 bases at V and 0 bases at J, with 3 bases between the two ends. The germline gives CDR1 SGHRS, CDR2 YFSETQ. The CDR3 reads CASSLALNTEAFF. As DNA, the CDR3 is TGCGCCAGCAGCTTGGCCCTGAACACTGAAGCTTTCTTT.

The CDR3 DNA reads TGTGCCAGCCATTCGTACCCTGGAAACACCATATATTTT. It codes for CASHSYPGNTIYF. The chain employs TRBV6-5 and TRBJ1-3, with no clear D. The CDR3 contains 13 residues. Trimming left V 8 bases short and J 2 bases short, with 10 bases between. Germline CDR1 is MNHEY and CDR2 is SVGAGI.

The J gene is TRBJ1-2, the V gene TRBV25-1; no reliable D call. Germline CDR1 and CDR2: MGHDK and SYGVNS. This CDR3 has 11 amino acids. V dropped 7 bases and J dropped 5 bases, with 8 bases sitting between them. This chain's CDR3 is CASIGRYGYTF. The CDR3 DNA sequence: TGTGCCAGCATTGGGAGGTATGGCTACACCTTC.

The chain carries TRBV24-1 and TRBJ2-1, with 9 bases aligning to TRBD2. With V trimmed by 1 base and J by 7 bases, 7 bases remained unmatched. The CDR3 contains 16 residues. Germline assignment: CDR1 KGHDR and CDR2 SFDVKD. In nucleotides, the CDR3 is TGTGCCACCAGTGATTTTGGCGGGAGGGCCGCGAATGAGCAGTTCTTC. Translated, it gives CATSDFGGRAANEQFF.

The genes are TRBV28 and TRBJ1-1; the D gene is possibly TRBD1 (5 bases). The germline V and J ends were trimmed by 6 bases and 0 bases, with 5 bases remaining between them. In germline, CDR1 is MDHEN, CDR2 SYDVKM. The CDR3 length is 12 residues. The CDR3 is CASRDMNTEAFF. CDR3 sequence (DNA): TGTGCCAGCAGGGACATGAACACTGAAGCTTTCTTT.

Here the CDR3 DNA reads TGTGCCAGCAGCTTGGGACTAGGGAATGAGCAGTTCTTC. It translates to CASSLGLGNEQFF. The chain joins TRBV5-6 to TRBJ2-1, with D tentatively TRBD2 (6 bases). The V gene lost 0 bases and the J gene lost 7 bases, with 8 bases spanning the gap. The CDR3 extends over 13 amino acids. CDR1 is SGHDT, CDR2 YYEEEE, per germline.

V and J are TRBV19 and TRBJ1-1; 9 nucleotides match TRBD1. J lost 5 bases, V lost 4 bases, and 8 bases had no gene match. The germline V gene has CDR1 LNHDA and CDR2 SQIVND (reference sequence). The CDR3 covers 15 residues. In DNA, the CDR3 is TGTGCCAGTAGTACCCTGACAGGGGGGTCTACTGAAGCTTTCTTT. Its protein is CASSTLTGGSTEAFF.

V and J are TRBV2 and TRBJ1-5, with D tentatively TRBD1 (6 bases). CDR1 and CDR2 from the germline V gene are SNHLY and FYNNEI. The V and J ends lost 5 bases and 6 bases respectively, with 14 bases between them. This CDR3 contains 14 residues. CDR3 amino acids: CASSRQLGGQPQHF. In DNA, the CDR3 is TGTGCCAGCAGTAGACAGTTAGGGGGTCAGCCCCAGCATTTT.

This clone has a handful of counts. The chain uses TRBV14 and TRBJ1-2, with TRBD1 matching 10 bases. Germline trimming cut 3 bases from V and 5 bases from J; bases unmatched to any gene: 9. Germline CDR1 reads SGHDN; CDR2 reads FVKESK. The CDR3 has 16 amino acids. For the CDR3, the DNA is TGTGCCAGCAGCCAGACAAGCCGGGACAGGGGTTATGGCTACACCTTC. Protein sequence: CASSQTSRDRGYGYTF.

The chain links TRBV5-1 to TRBJ1-4; possible D gene TRBD1, 6 bases. Trimming took 5 bases from V and 7 from J, leaving 15 bases between them. The CDR3 spans 14 residues. The germline V gene has CDR1 SGHRS and CDR2 YFSETQ. CDR3: CASRPGQYVEKLFF. As DNA, the CDR3 is TGCGCCAGCAGACCCGGACAGTACGTTGAAAAACTGTTTTTT. The variable domain in full, with the rest retrieved from reference TRBV5-1 and TRBJ1-4, is KAGVTQTPRYLIKTRGQQVTLSCSPISGHRSVSWYQQTPGQGLQFLFEYFSETQRNKGNFPGRFSGRQFSNSRSEMNVSTLELGDSALYLCASRPGQYVEKLFFGSGTQLSVL.

This clone occurred a few times. Other DNA sequences in the sample encode the same CDR3. The chain links TRBV12-3 or TRBV12-4 to TRBJ1-1, with D hard to call. Trimming removed 7 bases at V and 0 bases at J, with 3 bases between. There are 11 residues in the CDR3. CDR3 loop: CASTVNTEAFF. The CDR3 DNA reads TGTGCCAGCACGGTGAACACTGAAGCTTTCTTT.

This chain links TRBV30 with TRBJ1-3; D not certain. V gave up 2 bases and J gave up 9 bases, with 17 bases separating them. The germline CDR1 and CDR2 sequences are GTSNPN and SVGIG (reference sequence). This CDR3 has 14 residues. The CDR3 is CAWSRESILATIYF. CDR3 DNA sequence: TGTGCCTGGAGTCGGGAAAGTATCCTTGCCACCATATATTTT.

Written as DNA, the CDR3 is TGCAGCGTCGGACAGGCTAATCAGCCCCAGCATTTT. This codes for CSVGQANQPQHF. V and J are TRBV29-1 and TRBJ1-5, with 7 bases lining up with TRBD1. This CDR3 spans 12 amino acids. V lost 6 bases to trimming and J lost 4 bases; unmatched junction nucleotides: 3. Germline V gene data show CDR1 as SQVTM and CDR2 as ANQGSEA.

The chain joins TRBV7-9 to TRBJ1-2; D gene unclear. The V gene lost 1 base and the J gene lost 4 bases, with 7 bases spanning the gap. The germline CDR1 and CDR2 sequences are SEHNR and FQNEAQ (reference sequence). This CDR3 is 13 amino acids long. In DNA form, the CDR3 reads TGTGCCAGCAGCTTAGAATGGGGCTATGGCTACACCTTC. Translating it yields CASSLEWGYGYTF.